The entry that follows covers one T cell receptor (beta chain) sequence. Its antigen is not identified. The repertoire was sequenced with immunoSEQ multiplex PCR; TCRdb's copy has only in-frame clones and lacks some. The repertoire holds roughly 30,000 clones, with under 80% as singletons. The data are from a study of PD-1 blockade in classical Hodgkin lymphoma. At the level of the study: Administration of nivolumab to patients was at 3 mg/kg intravenously every 2 weeks. Study results and caveats: While CD8+ TCR diversity did not rise significantly by C4D1, CD4+ TCR diversity did. Baseline diversity was lower in partial responders and progressors than complete responders. A reduction in baseline TCR diversity was reportedly seen in newly diagnosed patients relative to healthy donors.

Time point specified: cycle 4 day 1 (C4D1), after less than seven weeks of nivolumab. There was relapse after autologous stem cell transplantation in every patient, and there was variation in brentuximab vedotin exposure. Thawed PBMCs underwent magnetic negative selection to yield purified CD4+ T cells. V dropped 4 bases and J dropped 3; count of bases not matched to a gene: 1. This CDR3 spans 13 amino acids. The germline V gene has CDR1 MGHDK and CDR2 SYGVNS. This TCR was sampled from a human donor with classical Hodgkin lymphoma. Sequencing used CD4+ T cells from blood, obtained before the fourth cycle of nivolumab. This sequence joins TRBV25-1 and TRBJ2-3, with 7 bases aligning to TRBD1. The CDR3 sequence: CASSVRGTDTQYF. The CDR3 bases are TGTGCCAGCAGTGTCAGGGGGACAGATACGCAGTATTTT.